One sample yielded the 7 T cell receptor beta chains listed below, sequenced in a study of shared clonotypes between healthy human individuals. Sequencing used immunoSEQ multiplex PCR; TCRdb keeps in-frame clones, though not all of them. This sample has hundreds of thousands of clones; around two thirds occur once, and the top ten carry under 2%. Sequenced material: memory CD4+ T cells sorted from blood. Subset defined: CD45RA-negative fraction. The receptors shown here come from a woman in her thirties in good health.

The chain employs TRBV25-1 and TRBJ2-1, with TRBD2 identical over 13 bases. There are 16 residues in the CDR3. After removal of 5 bases from V and 5 bases from J, the junction contained 6 bases not matched to a gene. The germline V gene encodes CDR1 MGHDK and CDR2 SYGVNS. Here the CDR3 reads CASSIRTSGRHNEQFF. CDR3 coding DNA: TGTGCCAGCAGTATACGGACTAGCGGGAGACACAATGAGCAGTTCTTC.

The V gene is TRBV30, the J gene TRBJ1-1; 7 bases are a match to TRBD1. Unmatched junction bases numbered 3, after V lost 4 bases and J lost 7 bases. Germline loops: CDR1 GTSNPN, CDR2 SVGIG (reference sequence). The CDR3 has 11 residues. The CDR3 spells CAWTGQFEAFF. CDR3 bases: TGTGCCTGGACGGGACAGTTTGAAGCTTTCTTT.

The chain uses TRBV5-5 and TRBJ2-5; D possibly corresponds to TRBD1 (5 bases). Germline V gene lookup returns CDR1 SGHKS and CDR2 YYEKEE (reference sequence). The CDR3 covers 14 residues. Trimming stripped 0 bases from V and 5 bases from J, with 11 bases between. CDR3 sequence: CASSLERGRETQYF. In DNA form, the CDR3 reads TGTGCCAGCAGCTTGGAAAGGGGTCGGGAGACCCAGTACTTC.

This clone was recorded at least ten times. The chain uses TRBV19 and TRBJ1-1, with D possibly TRBD1 on 5 matching bases. Per germline, CDR1 LNHDA and CDR2 SQIVND (reference sequence). The V and J ends lost 1 base and 5 bases respectively, with 8 bases between them. This CDR3 comprises 13 residues. The CDR3 sequence: CASSIGGKTEAFF. The CDR3 DNA follows: TGTGCCAGTAGTATAGGGGGGAAGACTGAAGCTTTCTTT.

The chain recombines TRBV29-1 with TRBJ1-1; D remains ambiguous. From germline, CDR1 is SQVTM and CDR2 ANQGSEA. CDR3 length: 12 residues. V lost 2 bases, J lost 11 bases, and 15 bases lay in between. The CDR3 region is CSVEHAGTGAFF. CDR3 sequence (DNA): TGCAGCGTTGAACACGCCGGAACCGGGGCTTTCTTT.

In this sample, this clone turned up many times. V is TRBV11-2 and J is TRBJ2-7; 8 bases map to TRBD1. Germline CDR1 reads SGHAT; CDR2 reads FQNNGV. The length of the CDR3 is 17 residues. V was clipped by 3 bases and J by 3 bases; unmatched bases: 13. The CDR3 sequence: CASSLGIVFTGGYEQYF. CDR3 DNA sequence: TGTGCCAGCAGCTTGGGGATTGTATTTACAGGGGGCTACGAGCAGTACTTC.

This rearrangement joins TRBV7-9 to TRBJ1-1; no definite D call. The germline V and J ends were trimmed by 5 bases and 1 base, with 17 bases remaining between them. The CDR3 spans 16 residues. Looked up from germline, CDR1 is SEHNR and CDR2 is FQNEAQ (reference sequence). The CDR3 protein is CASSPYRRGKNTEAFF. In DNA, the CDR3 is TGTGCCAGCAGCCCTTATAGGCGGGGAAAGAACACTGAAGCTTTCTTT.